These 27 T cell receptor beta chains were all obtained from the same sample, sequenced in a study of human T cells and chemical hapten exposure. TCRdb redid the calling of the RACE reads with MiXCR, one entry per CDR3 protein. The data contain around 380,000 distinct CDR3 sequences, about 4.4% of them seen just once; the ten biggest clones take up around 2%. Time point denoted: patch test 1, 2 weeks after DPC sensitization. Treatment specified: therapeutic diphenylcyclopropenone sensitization with weekly scalp DPC. This specimen consisted of whole blood, obtained in connection with sensitization to the hapten diphenylcyclopropenone (DPC). These receptors all stem from a woman in her forties or fifties with alopecia areata. Some clones in this sample may be carry-over from other donors' samples.

This clonotype was seen at least ten times. The chain combines TRBV14 with TRBJ2-3; the D call may be TRBD1 or TRBD2 (5 bases each). The germline gives CDR1 SGHDN, CDR2 FVKESK. CDR3 length: 14 residues. V lost 0 bases and J 7 bases, leaving 11 bases between the germline ends. The CDR3 region is CASSQDLGTYTQYF. The CDR3, as DNA: TGTGCCAGCAGCCAAGATCTAGGGACCTATACGCAGTATTTT.

This clonotype has more than one count but fewer than ten. The chain carries TRBV11-2 and TRBJ2-1; 11 bases fit TRBD2. The CDR3 runs 14 residues. With V trimmed by 5 bases and J by 9 bases, 6 bases remained unmatched. The germline CDR1 and CDR2 sequences are SGHAT and FQNNGV. The CDR3 bases are TGTGCCAGCAGCATATCGGGACTAGCGGCTGAGCAGTTCTTC. The encoded protein is CASSISGLAAEQFF.

This clonotype came up a few times. The chain couples TRBV10-3 to TRBJ1-2, with TRBD1 matching 10 bases. The germline V gene encodes CDR1 ENHRY and CDR2 SYGVKD. The J segment lost 0 bases and the V segment lost 4 bases, leaving 2 bases of the junction unmatched. The length of the CDR3 is 15 residues. The CDR3 is CAISGQGATNYGYTF. In nucleotides, the CDR3 is TGTGCCATCAGTGGACAGGGGGCAACTAACTATGGCTACACCTTC.

The table lists this clonotype with a few counts. The chain couples TRBV29-1 to TRBJ2-2, with D unresolved. The CDR3 is 13 amino acids. Germline loops: CDR1 SQVTM, CDR2 ANQGSEA. The CDR3 is CAVSHPNTGELFF. DNA of the CDR3: TGCGCGGTCTCGCATCCGAACACCGGGGAGCTGTTTTTT.

This clonotype was detected many times. The DNA of the CDR3 is TGTGCTAGTGGTTTGGGGGAGGGGGCCGGACAGCCCCAGCATTTT. Protein sequence: CASGLGEGAGQPQHF. The chain joins TRBV12-5 to TRBJ1-5, with 7 bases aligning to TRBD1. After removal of 1 base from V and 7 bases from J, the junction contained 7 bases not matched to a gene. The CDR3 covers 15 residues. Germline V CDR1 and CDR2: LGHNT, FRNRAP. The whole variable domain, filled in from reference TRBV12-5 and TRBJ1-5, reads DARVTQTPRHKVTEMGQEVTMRCQPILGHNTVFWYRQTMMQGLELLAYFRNRAPLDDSGMPKDRFSAEMPDATLATLKIQPSEPRDSAVYFCASGLGEGAGQPQHFGDGTRLSIL.

This clonotype was seen only a few times. The rearrangement joins TRBV4-3 to TRBJ2-1, with a weak D call TRBD1 (5 bases). Germline CDR1 reads LGHNA; CDR2 reads YSLEER. This CDR3 is 13 amino acids long. With 2 bases removed from V and 8 bases from J, the gap between germline ends came to 10 bases. The CDR3 sequence: CASSQQQGYEQFF. For the CDR3, the DNA is TGCGCCAGCAGCCAACAGCAGGGCTATGAGCAGTTCTTC.

As DNA, the CDR3 is TGCAGCATTTCAAAGGGAGCCAAAAACATTCAGTACTTC. Amino acids: CSISKGAKNIQYF. V usage is TRBV29-1 and J usage is TRBJ2-4; D uncertain. V lost 8 bases and J 0 bases, leaving 11 bases between the germline ends. The CDR3 consists of 13 residues. From germline, CDR1 is SQVTM and CDR2 ANQGSEA.

The sample holds a few counts of this clonotype. The chain carries TRBV20-1 and TRBJ2-7; 13 bases fit TRBD2. V lost 3 bases, J lost 2 bases, and 16 bases stayed unmatched. The germline V gene has CDR1 DFQATT and CDR2 SNEGSKA (reference sequence). The CDR3 covers 19 residues. The DNA for the CDR3 is TGCAGTGCTAGTACATTTCCTGGACTAGCGGGAGAAGGCGCCTACGAGCAGTACTTC. Translation gives CSASTFPGLAGEGAYEQYF.

This clonotype came up many times. The chain has TRBV6-1 and TRBJ1-5; D not resolved. Trimming pared 2 bases from V and 0 bases from J, leaving 8 bases between. The CDR3 covers 15 residues. Germline V lookup: CDR1 MNHNS, CDR2 SASEGT. This CDR3 reads CASSETALSNQPQHF. CDR3 DNA sequence: TGTGCCAGCAGTGAAACAGCTCTTAGCAATCAGCCCCAGCATTTT.

V gene TRBV12-3 or TRBV12-4 combines with J gene TRBJ1-3; no definite D call. CDR3 length equals 13 residues. Deletions cut 9 bases from V and 0 bases from J, with 9 bases between. The DNA for the CDR3 is TGTGCCAGGCAGTCCAACTCTGGAAACACCATATATTTT. Translation gives CARQSNSGNTIYF.

This clonotype was observed many times. This chain links TRBV20-1 with TRBJ2-3; 10 bases are a match to TRBD2. This CDR3 is 17 amino acids long. The trim removed 1 base at V and 5 bases at J, leaving 12 bases unmatched. Per the germline V gene, CDR1 is DFQATT and CDR2 is SNEGSKA (reference sequence). As DNA, the CDR3 is TGCAGTGCTAGAGGGTTCAGGAGCGGGAGGGATGTAGATACGCAGTATTTT. Amino acid sequence: CSARGFRSGRDVDTQYF.

The V and J genes are TRBV29-1 and TRBJ2-3; 13 bases map to TRBD2. The CDR3 contains 14 residues. Germline-derived CDR1 and CDR2 are SQVTM and ANQGSEA. V lost 7 bases to trimming and J lost 5 bases; unmatched junction nucleotides: 6. CDR3 amino acids: CSAGLAGTGDTQYF. The DNA of the CDR3 is TGCAGCGCGGGACTAGCGGGGACGGGAGATACGCAGTATTTT.

This clonotype was picked up a small number of times. V is TRBV2 and J is TRBJ2-5; D possibly corresponds to TRBD1 (6 bases). This CDR3 contains 11 residues. Germline V lookup: CDR1 SNHLY, CDR2 FYNNEI. V lost 9 bases and J lost 3, with 8 bases in between. This CDR3 reads CASRTEETQYF. In nucleotides, the CDR3 is TGTGCCAGTCGGACAGAAGAGACCCAGTACTTC.

The sample holds many counts of this clonotype. The V and J genes are TRBV7-6 and TRBJ2-3; D may be TRBD2 (6 bases). The CDR3 contains 12 residues. The germline V and J ends were trimmed by 6 bases and 4 bases, with 8 bases remaining between them. CDR1 is SGHVS and CDR2 is FNYEAQ in the germline V gene. CDR3 DNA: TGTGCCAGCAGTCGACTAGCAGATACGCAGTATTTT. Translated, it gives CASSRLADTQYF. Supplemented by reference TRBV7-6 and TRBJ2-3, the full variable domain reads GAGVSQSPRYKVTKRGQDVALRCDPISGHVSLYWYRQALGQGPEFLTYFNYEAQQDKSGLPNDRFSAERPEGSISTLTIQRTEQRDSAMYRCASSRLADTQYFGPGTRLTVL.

This clonotype was seen many times. The chain is built from TRBV5-5 and TRBJ1-2; no clear D gene. V was cut by 3 bases and J by 4 bases, with 10 bases left in between. CDR3 length: 13 amino acids. Germline V gives CDR1 SGHKS, CDR2 YYEKEE (reference sequence). The CDR3 DNA is TGTGCCAGCAGCTCTGGCGCAGCCTATGGCTACACCTTC. This encodes CASSSGAAYGYTF.

The rearrangement joins TRBV20-1 to TRBJ2-1; 7 nucleotides agree with TRBD2. In germline, CDR1 is DFQATT, CDR2 SNEGSKA (reference sequence). CDR3 size: 15 residues. V dropped 5 bases and J dropped 2; count of bases not matched to a gene: 9. CDR3 bases: TGCAGTGCTGTGGGGGGGAGGGGAACCTACAATGAGCAGTTCTTC. Encoded protein: CSAVGGRGTYNEQFF.

This clonotype appeared a few times. The rearrangement joins TRBV7-9 to TRBJ1-1; 9 nucleotides agree with TRBD1. This CDR3 is built from 15 residues. V shed 5 bases, J shed 2 bases, and the junction held 6 bases outside the gene matches. The germline gives CDR1 SEHNR, CDR2 FQNEAQ (reference sequence). This chain's CDR3 is CASSVNRGPNTEAFF. The CDR3 DNA is TGTGCCAGCAGCGTGAACAGGGGGCCAAACACTGAAGCTTTCTTT.

This clonotype was observed a handful of times. V is TRBV6-1 and J is TRBJ1-1; TRBD1 aligns across 10 bases. V dropped 0 bases and J dropped 5; count of bases not matched to a gene: 15. Germline loops: CDR1 MNHNS, CDR2 SASEGT. The CDR3 sequence is 19 residues long. As DNA, the CDR3 is TGTGCCAGCAGTGAAGCGTACCCTGGAGGGACAGGGGTTGGAACTGAAGCTTTCTTT. Residues: CASSEAYPGGTGVGTEAFF.

In this sample, this clonotype turned up many times. The chain carries TRBV29-1 and TRBJ1-1; TRBD1 is a possible D gene (5 bases). Germline lookup yields CDR1 SQVTM and CDR2 ANQGSEA. This CDR3 spans 13 amino acids. Trimming shortened V by 3 bases and J by 3 bases, and 11 bases separated the two germline ends. CDR3 amino acids: CSVEAQVDTEAFF. The CDR3 nucleotides read TGCAGCGTTGAGGCACAGGTCGACACTGAAGCTTTCTTT.

Concerning this clonotype: A read error may be the cause here, since a much bigger clone is one base away. The chain couples TRBV29-1 to TRBJ1-5; D ambiguous. The germline gives CDR1 SQVTM, CDR2 ANQGSEA. Trimming pared 6 bases from V and 0 bases from J, leaving 12 bases between. The CDR3 is made up of 14 amino acids. The DNA for the CDR3 is TGCAGCGTGGCGGGTAGCGATAGCAATCAGCCCCAGCATTTT. It yields the protein CSVAGSDSNQPQHF.

This clonotype was found a few times. The chain is built from TRBV5-1 and TRBJ2-3; the D is unclear. The CDR3 extends over 12 amino acids. Per germline, CDR1 SGHRS and CDR2 YFSETQ. V lost 4 bases to trimming and J lost 6 bases, with 9 bases between them. CDR3 amino acids: CASSAERDTQYF. The CDR3 DNA follows: TGCGCCAGCAGCGCCGAACGTGATACGCAGTATTTT.

In its sample, this clonotype was seen many times. This chain connects TRBV4-1 to TRBJ2-3; D tentatively reads TRBD1 or TRBD2 (6 bases each). Germline values: CDR1 MGHRA, CDR2 YSYEKL. The V end was cut by 5 bases, the J end by 0 bases, with 9 bases between. The length of the CDR3 is 14 residues. CDR3 nucleotides: TGCGCCAGCAGCAAGGGGGGTAGCACAGATACGCAGTATTTT. This encodes CASSKGGSTDTQYF.

This clonotype has a handful of counts. The chain combines TRBV4-2 with TRBJ2-1; possibly TRBD2 for D (6 bases). The length of the CDR3 is 16 residues. Trimming pared 0 bases from V and 1 base from J, leaving 10 bases between. The germline CDR1 and CDR2 sequences are LGHNA and YNFKEQ. CDR3 loop: CASSQDSGVSYNEQFF. The CDR3 nucleotides read TGTGCCAGCAGCCAAGATTCGGGGGTTTCCTACAATGAGCAGTTCTTC.

V gene TRBV6-1 combines with J gene TRBJ1-5, with D unresolved. V lost 2 bases to trimming and J lost 1 base, with 6 bases between them. CDR3 length equals 14 residues. Germline V gene lookup returns CDR1 MNHNS and CDR2 SASEGT. The CDR3 here is CASSEQASNQPQHF. DNA for the CDR3: TGTGCCAGCAGTGAACAGGCGAGCAATCAGCCCCAGCATTTT.

V is TRBV28 and J is TRBJ1-1; 9 bases align to TRBD1. CDR1 is MDHEN, CDR2 SYDVKM, per germline. The V gene end was trimmed by 5 bases and the J gene end by 2 bases; junction bases not matched to a gene: 15. CDR3 length: 18 residues. CDR3 sequence: CASSRRQGGALTNTEAFF. DNA for the CDR3: TGTGCCAGCAGTCGGCGACAGGGGGGCGCCCTTACTAACACTGAAGCTTTCTTT.

This clonotype was observed many times. The chain recombines TRBV29-1 with TRBJ2-5, with D perhaps matching TRBD1 or TRBD2 (6 bases each). V was cut by 4 bases and J by 4 bases, with 13 bases left in between. Germline loops: CDR1 SQVTM, CDR2 ANQGSEA. The CDR3 totals 13 residues. The DNA of the CDR3 is TGCAGCGTTGGCCAGGGGACTGGAGAGACCCAGTACTTC. Its protein is CSVGQGTGETQYF.

This clonotype appeared many times. V is TRBV29-1 and J is TRBJ2-1; 7 nucleotides match TRBD1. This CDR3 is built from 13 residues. Germline V gives CDR1 SQVTM, CDR2 ANQGSEA. V shed 6 bases, J shed 3 bases, and the junction held 5 bases outside the gene matches. Written as DNA, the CDR3 is TGCAGCGTCGGGACAGCAAACTACAATGAGCAGTTCTTC. This codes for CSVGTANYNEQFF.